The 25 T cell receptor beta chains listed next were all sequenced from one sample in a study of cytomegalovirus exposure and HLA in healthy donors. The table came from immunoSEQ multiplex PCR; TCRdb's copy has only in-frame clones and leaves some out. The sample yields 160,000 or so clones, around 89% seen once. The sequenced sample was PBMCs. These receptors came from a young man in good health and CMV-seronegative.

V and J are TRBV5-4 and TRBJ2-7; 9 nucleotides line up with TRBD1. Per germline, CDR1 SGHNT and CDR2 YYREEE (reference sequence). The CDR3 sequence is 14 residues long. After removal of 4 bases from V and 3 bases from J, the junction contained 5 bases not matched to a gene. In DNA, the CDR3 is TGTGCCAGCAGCCCGGGGACAGGGATCTACGAGCAGTACTTC. Protein product: CASSPGTGIYEQYF.

The CDR3 DNA is TGTGCCAGCAGCCCTGACATGTACAATGAGCAGTTCTTC. This sequence encodes CASSPDMYNEQFF. The gene calls are TRBV14 and TRBJ2-1; D gene ambiguous. The CDR3 runs 13 residues. Trimming took 4 bases from V and 4 from J, leaving 8 bases between them. Germline V CDR1 and CDR2: SGHDN, FVKESK.

V gene TRBV4-2 combines with J gene TRBJ2-7; 9 nucleotides line up with TRBD1. This CDR3 contains 16 residues. V shed 5 bases and J 6 bases; nucleotides not matched to a gene: 14. In germline, CDR1 is LGHNA, CDR2 YNFKEQ. Here the CDR3 DNA reads TGTGCCAGCAGCGAACGGCCGGGACAGGGCCCCGTCGAGCAGTACTTC. It is translated as CASSERPGQGPVEQYF.

This chain connects TRBV1 to TRBJ2-1; the DNA was not compared with TRBD2, the D call given in the table. TRBV1 is a pseudogene locus. The CDR3 length is 19 residues. CDR3 protein: CTSSQDSYGSGYSYNEQFF. The CDR3, as DNA: TGCACCAGCAGCCAAGATAGTTATGGTAGCGGATACTCCTACAATGAGCAGTTCTTC.

The rearrangement uses TRBV2 and TRBJ1-5; 9 bases are a match to TRBD1. The CDR3 consists of 14 residues. The V and J ends lost 9 bases and 4 bases, in that order; junction bases with no gene match: 7. The V gene's germline CDR1 is SNHLY and CDR2 FYNNEI. CDR3 nucleotides: TGTGCCAGTAGCCCGGGGACAGGGAATCAGCCCCAGCATTTT. Translating it yields CASSPGTGNQPQHF.

This chain connects TRBV28 to TRBJ2-2, with 9 nucleotides matching TRBD1. Looked up from germline, CDR1 is MDHEN and CDR2 is SYDVKM. This CDR3 has 15 residues. V dropped 8 bases and J dropped 7; count of bases not matched to a gene: 11. In nucleotides, the CDR3 is TGTGCCAGCGGGTCATGGACAGGGGAGGTCGGGGAGCTGTTTTTT. Translation: CASGSWTGEVGELFF.

This clone was counted a few times. The rearrangement joins TRBV4-1 to TRBJ2-7; TRBD2 matches at 8 bases. Germline CDR1 is MGHRA and CDR2 is YSYEKL. V shed 0 bases and J 0 bases; nucleotides not matched to a gene: 7. The CDR3 has 17 residues. The CDR3 DNA is TGCGCCAGCAGCCAAGATCGGGGGGGGAGGAGCTCCTACGAGCAGTACTTC. Protein: CASSQDRGGRSSYEQYF.

In this sample, this clone turned up once. The CDR3 DNA reads as TGTGCCAGCAGCTTGGACTGGAGCCAAGAGACCCAGTACTTC. Translation gives CASSLDWSQETQYF. V gene TRBV5-6 combines with J gene TRBJ2-5; D ambiguous. Trimming stripped 0 bases from V and 1 base from J, with 7 bases between. The CDR3 covers 14 residues. CDR1 and CDR2 from the germline V gene are SGHDT and YYEEEE.

The chain uses TRBV15 and TRBJ1-1, with D tentatively TRBD1 (6 bases). Trimming cost V 3 bases and J 4 bases, with 12 bases left between them. Germline assignment: CDR1 LNHNV and CDR2 YYDKDF (reference sequence). The CDR3 is 14 residues long. DNA for the CDR3: TGTGCCACCAGCAGGACAGGTTCGGCCACTGAAGCTTTCTTT. The encoded protein is CATSRTGSATEAFF.

This clone appeared many times. The CDR3 region has the DNA TGTGCCAGCAGTAAAAAGAGGGGGTTTGCTGAAGCTTTCTTT. Translating gives CASSKKRGFAEAFF. The chain combines TRBV28 with TRBJ1-1, with a weak D call TRBD1 (6 bases). Deletions cut 5 bases from V and 6 bases from J, with 16 bases between. CDR3 length: 14 amino acids. CDR1 and CDR2 from the germline V gene are MDHEN and SYDVKM.

This chain links TRBV7-9 with TRBJ1-1; 12 bases align to TRBD1. Trimming cost V 5 bases and J 4 bases; bases outside gene matches: 5. The CDR3 contains 15 residues. Germline-derived CDR1 and CDR2 are SEHNR and FQNEAQ (reference sequence). CDR3: CASSLGQGAFTEAFF. The CDR3 DNA reads TGTGCCAGCAGCCTGGGACAGGGGGCTTTCACTGAAGCTTTCTTT.

The chain couples TRBV5-1 to TRBJ2-4; 7 bases map to TRBD2. The V segment lost 3 bases and the J segment 8 bases; nucleotides outside the gene matches: 5. CDR1 is SGHRS and CDR2 is YFSETQ in the germline V gene. There are 13 residues in the CDR3. CDR3 DNA: TGCGCCAGCAGCTCCCGGGGGGATGACATTCAGTACTTC. This translates into CASSSRGDDIQYF. The complete variable domain, with remaining parts taken from reference TRBV5-1 and TRBJ2-4, reads KAGVTQTPRYLIKTRGQQVTLSCSPISGHRSVSWYQQTPGQGLQFLFEYFSETQRNKGNFPGRFSGRQFSNSRSEMNVSTLELGDSALYLCASSSRGDDIQYFGAGTRLSVL.

A word on this clone: A junction end diverges from the germline sequence, so it may reflect a read error. The V and J genes are TRBV29-1 and TRBJ2-2, with TRBD1 matching over 7 bases. The CDR3 covers 15 residues. Germline V gene data show CDR1 as SQVTM and CDR2 as ANQGSEA. Here the CDR3 reads CSVLTGRSNSGELFF. DNA for the CDR3: TGCAGCGTGCTGACAGGGCGATCAAACAGCGGGGAGCTGTTTTTT.

The rearrangement joins TRBV5-1 to TRBJ2-5; D possibly corresponds to TRBD1 (6 bases). With 2 bases removed from V and 2 bases from J, the gap between germline ends came to 10 bases. CDR3 length equals 14 residues. Germline values: CDR1 SGHRS, CDR2 YFSETQ. The CDR3 DNA is TGCGCCAGCAGCTTCTCGGGACAACAAGAGACCCAGTACTTC. This sequence encodes CASSFSGQQETQYF.

The CDR3 nucleotides read TGTGCCTGGAGCGAAGGGACACCGATAAACTATGGCTACACCTTC. Translation gives CAWSEGTPINYGYTF. The V gene is TRBV30, the J gene TRBJ1-2; the D gene is possibly TRBD1 (6 bases). V was cut by 3 bases and J by 2 bases, with 16 bases left in between. This CDR3 is built from 15 residues. Germline lookup yields CDR1 GTSNPN and CDR2 SVGIG (reference sequence). The variable domain in full, with the rest retrieved from reference TRBV30 and TRBJ1-2, is SQTIHQWPATLVQPVGSPLSLECTVEGTSNPNLYWYRQAAGRGLQLLFYSVGIGQISSEVPQNLSASRPQDRQFILSSKKLLLSDSGFYLCAWSEGTPINYGYTFGSGTRLTVV.

The CDR3 loop reads CASSSQGVIIEAFF. The DNA of the CDR3 is TGTGCCAGCAGCTCACAGGGGGTAATAATAGAAGCTTTCTTT. This sequence joins TRBV11-2 and TRBJ1-1; 8 bases are shared with TRBD1. The CDR3 loop spans 14 amino acids. V shed 4 bases, J shed 8 bases, and the junction held 9 bases outside the gene matches. Germline CDR1 is SGHAT and CDR2 is FQNNGV.

This rearrangement joins TRBV2 to TRBJ2-5; 11 positions match TRBD2. The CDR3 is made up of 20 amino acids. Germline V gives CDR1 SNHLY, CDR2 FYNNEI. After removal of 2 bases from V and 5 bases from J, the junction contained 19 bases not matched to a gene. In nucleotides, the CDR3 is TGTGCCAGCAGTGAAAGGCGGGAGGTTAGCGGGAGGGCCTTTCATGAGACCCAGTACTTC. Protein: CASSERREVSGRAFHETQYF.

The chain is built from TRBV5-4 and TRBJ1-6; tentative D call: TRBD1 (6 bases). The CDR3 sequence is 15 residues long. Trimming left V 0 bases short and J 7 bases short, with 11 bases between. Germline V gene lookup returns CDR1 SGHNT and CDR2 YYREEE (reference sequence). In DNA, the CDR3 is TGTGCCAGCAGCTTGGATGCAGGGGCCAATTCACCCCTCCACTTT. Its protein is CASSLDAGANSPLHF.

This sequence joins TRBV2 and TRBJ1-5; D not certain. This CDR3 spans 13 amino acids. Trimming pared 7 bases from V and 1 base from J, leaving 8 bases between. Per germline, CDR1 SNHLY and CDR2 FYNNEI. For the CDR3, the DNA is TGTGCCAGCAAGGTGGAGAGCAATCAGCCCCAGCATTTT. This gives the protein CASKVESNQPQHF.

The V gene is TRBV15, the J gene TRBJ2-7; 7 bases line up with TRBD2. The junction had 9 bases not matched to a gene; V was cut back by 5 bases and J by 2 bases. This CDR3 spans 15 amino acids. Germline lookup yields CDR1 LNHNV and CDR2 YYDKDF (reference sequence). The CDR3 DNA is TGTGCCACCAGCCCCCAGGGAGGGATGACCTACGAGCAGTACTTC. Amino acid sequence: CATSPQGGMTYEQYF.

This sequence joins TRBV4-1 and TRBJ2-7, with 7 bases lining up with TRBD2. Trimming took 1 base from V and 5 from J; bases not matched to a gene: 17. The V gene's germline CDR1 is MGHRA and CDR2 YSYEKL. The CDR3 totals 18 residues. The CDR3 loop reads CASSQAGSGMSPGDEQYF. In nucleotides, the CDR3 is TGCGCCAGCAGCCAAGCGGGCAGCGGGATGTCCCCAGGTGACGAGCAGTACTTC.

V is TRBV29-1 and J is TRBJ2-1, with D possibly being TRBD1 (6 bases). The CDR3 totals 13 residues. Per germline, CDR1 SQVTM and CDR2 ANQGSEA. Trimming removed 7 bases from V and 0 bases from J, with 10 bases in between. Written as DNA, the CDR3 is TGCAGCGCTCAGGGGAGCTCCTACAATGAGCAGTTCTTC. Protein sequence: CSAQGSSYNEQFF.

The genes are TRBV28 and TRBJ1-2; tentative D call: TRBD1 (6 bases). The CDR3 consists of 18 residues. Trimming pared 6 bases from V and 3 bases from J, leaving 26 bases between. Germline-derived CDR1 and CDR2 are MDHEN and SYDVKM. This CDR3 is CASRAEKGGRGNHYGYTF. CDR3 bases: TGTGCCAGCAGGGCCGAGAAGGGTGGGAGGGGGAACCACTATGGCTACACCTTC.

V is TRBV6-4 and J is TRBJ2-7, with TRBD2 matching over 7 bases. The CDR3 is 16 amino acids. Looked up from germline, CDR1 is MRHNA and CDR2 is SNTAGT. Unmatched junction bases numbered 6, after V lost 0 bases and J lost 1 base. The CDR3 DNA is TGTGCCAGCAGTGACTCAGGAGGCGGGAGATCCTACGAGCAGTACTTC. Translation gives CASSDSGGGRSYEQYF.

V usage is TRBV7-8 and J usage is TRBJ1-1; 7 bases fit TRBD1. The V segment lost 4 bases and the J segment 4 bases; nucleotides outside the gene matches: 9. Germline V lookup: CDR1 SGHVS, CDR2 FQNEAQ. The CDR3 is made up of 15 amino acids. For the CDR3, the DNA is TGTGCCAGCAGCTCGGAGACAGGGTTGGGCACTGAAGCTTTCTTT. Amino acid sequence: CASSSETGLGTEAFF.